These 7 T cell receptor beta chains share one sample of origin, sequenced in a study of early T cells in non-severe SARS-CoV-2 infection. In TCRdb, the 5' RACE reads were re-called with MiXCR into one record per CDR3 protein. The table shows about 27,000 distinct CDR3 sequences, with about 2.7% occurring only once. The specimen was whole blood. Receptor source: an adult who was a healthcare worker with PCR-confirmed SARS-CoV-2 infection or an uninfected control (not recorded which).

This clonotype is medium-sized by share. V usage is TRBV18 and J usage is TRBJ2-7, with 11 bases that match TRBD2. Germline V CDR1 and CDR2: KGHSH, LQKENI. Germline trimming cut 3 bases from V and 2 bases from J; bases unmatched to any gene: 3. The CDR3 consists of 15 residues. As DNA, the CDR3 is TGTGCCAGCTCACCGACTAGCGGGGAACCCTACGAGCAGTACGTC. Protein product: CASSPTSGEPYEQYV.

This clonotype was observed many times. This CDR3 reads CASSPPIGGGELFF. CDR3 in DNA: TGTGCCAGCAGTCCACCCATCGGGGGCGGGGAGCTGTTTTTT. This rearrangement joins TRBV12-3 or TRBV12-4 to TRBJ2-2, with a possible D match to TRBD2 (6 bases). CDR3 length: 14 amino acids. V was pared by 5 bases and J by 7 bases, with 14 bases between.

This clonotype was observed at least ten times. The V call is TRBV18, the J call TRBJ1-2, with D uncertain. The CDR3 runs 13 residues. V was trimmed by 3 bases and J by 2 bases, leaving 7 bases between them. Germline V gives CDR1 KGHSH, CDR2 LQKENI. CDR3 DNA: TGTGCCAGCTCACCTGCACAGAACTATGGCTACACCTTC. The encoded protein is CASSPAQNYGYTF.

This clonotype was counted at least ten times. The chain combines TRBV15 with TRBJ2-1; D may correspond to TRBD1 or TRBD2 (5 bases each). The CDR3 is made up of 19 amino acids. The V and J ends lost 8 bases and 0 bases respectively, with 26 bases between them. Germline CDR1 is LNHNV and CDR2 is YYDKDF (reference sequence). CDR3 loop: CATQNSSKGRGGSYNEQFF. The CDR3 DNA reads TGTGCCACCCAAAATTCCTCAAAAGGGCGTGGGGGCTCCTACAATGAGCAGTTCTTC.

This clonotype was picked up many times. The chain carries TRBV7-9 and TRBJ1-4; 11 bases fit TRBD1. CDR1 is SEHNR, CDR2 FQNEAQ, per germline (reference sequence). The CDR3 consists of 15 residues. The junction had 6 bases not matched to a gene; V was cut back by 5 bases and J by 7 bases. This CDR3 is CASSGGQGAVEKLFF. In nucleotides, the CDR3 is TGTGCCAGCAGCGGAGGACAGGGGGCGGTTGAAAAACTGTTTTTT.

The sample holds many counts of this clonotype. This sequence joins TRBV20-1 and TRBJ1-6, with TRBD1 identical over 7 bases. Trimming cost V 0 bases and J 8 bases; bases outside gene matches: 16. Per the germline V gene, CDR1 is DFQATT and CDR2 is SNEGSKA (reference sequence). The CDR3 contains 18 residues. Written as DNA, the CDR3 is TGCAGTGCTAGAGACCTTAACGACAGGGACATACCCTATTCACCCCTCCACTTT. This codes for CSARDLNDRDIPYSPLHF.

This clonotype was found many times. The CDR3 spells CASSESQGPGYTF. DNA for the CDR3: TGCGCCAGCAGTGAGTCACAGGGGCCAGGCTACACCTTC. The chain recombines TRBV10-1 with TRBJ1-2; 7 nucleotides align to TRBD1. Germline V gene sequence: CDR1 WNHNN, CDR2 SYGVQD (reference sequence). J was trimmed by 8 bases and V by 0 bases; bases with no gene match: 3. The CDR3 covers 13 residues.